This TCR beta chain emerged from a study of blood T cell repertoires in COVID-19. Study-level background: Sites in the United States, Italy and Spain provided acute and convalescent COVID-19 samples. T cells, B-cell-depleted T cells, or PBMCs provided the cDNA or gDNA that served as material.

This CDR3 contains 17 residues. Losses at the gene ends were 4 bases for V and 6 bases for J; bases not matched to a gene: 12. The germline V gene has CDR1 LNHDA and CDR2 SQIVND (reference sequence). In the original analysis: Reference gene primer amplification gave estimated nucleated cell counts. Assay used: immunoSEQ multiplex PCR; TCRdb lists only in-frame clones, some missing. From that table come the V and J calls and clone size; the DNA was used to work out D and trimming. Of about 260,000 clones listed, around 86% were seen once; the top ten hold approximately 9.8%. The sequence derives from a man aged 35 to 55 who had recovered from COVID-19. The chain carries TRBV19 and TRBJ2-2; 9 bases match TRBD1. The source material was peripheral blood. CDR3 in amino acids: CASSRDRANHSPGELFF. The CDR3, as DNA: TGTGCCAGTAGTAGGGACAGGGCGAATCATTCGCCCGGGGAGCTGTTTTTT.